This entry is about one TCR beta chain. Peripheral blood was drawn, approximately 9.7 milliliters per donor. The sample comes from a study of blood T cells in healthy people across ages. Trimming cost V 6 bases and J 6 bases, with 11 bases left between them. The CDR3 extends over 13 amino acids. Per the germline V gene, CDR1 is SGHTA and CDR2 is FQGNSA. Primers used in a second PCR of roughly 7 to 11 cycles were a sample-barcoded 5' primer and a J-beta primer mix. MiXCR, run by TCRdb on the 5' RACE reads, gives a single entry per CDR3 protein. The sample records about 1.4 million distinct CDR3 sequences, approximately 59% being singletons.

The origin of this receptor is a young man in good health. Material for sequencing was blood. The chain uses TRBV7-2 and TRBJ2-2; tentatively, D is TRBD1 (6 bases). As DNA, the CDR3 is TGTGCCAGCAGACAAAGACAGGCCGGGGAGCTGTTTTTT. Translation: CASRQRQAGELFF.